This is a list of T cell receptor beta chains from one sample in a study of blood T cell repertoires in COVID-19. Measured with immunoSEQ multiplex PCR; TCRdb has only the in-frame clones, and not every one. The sample carries 200,000 to 250,000 clones, roughly 80% recorded once. The specimen was peripheral blood. These receptors all stem from a man aged 25-45 years with active or convalescent COVID-19. Each CDR3 is given with its conserved first and last residue. The D gene is left open where the match is weak. Expanded clones are given a class, and other clones once, few, many or no size at all.

15,TRBV6-2/TRBV6-3,TRBJ2-3,TRBD1,NA,CASSYGDRGADTQYF,TGTGCCAGCAGTTACGGTGACAGGGGGGCAGATACGCAGTATTTT
11,TRBV29-1,TRBJ2-3,NA,NA,CSVRGLDTQYF,TGCAGCGTCAGGGGTTTAGATACGCAGTATTTT
13,TRBV29-1,TRBJ1-1,NA,NA,CSVECGREGEAFF,TGCAGCGTTGAATGCGGCAGGGAAGGTGAAGCTTTCTTT
13,TRBV19,TRBJ1-6,TRBD1,NA,CASGQGLDSPLHF,TGTGCCAGTGGACAGGGTTTGGATTCACCCCTCCACTTT
13,TRBV18,TRBJ1-5,NA,once,CASSFDSRQPQHF,TGTGCCAGCTCATTTGACAGCCGGCAGCCCCAGCATTTT
14,TRBV6-6,TRBJ2-7,NA,NA,CASSSEAGSREQYF,TGTGCCAGCAGTTCGGAGGCCGGGTCGCGGGAGCAGTACTTC
12,TRBV28,TRBJ2-7,TRBD2,NA,CATQLADYEQYF,TGTGCCACCCAACTAGCGGACTACGAGCAGTACTTC
15,TRBV19,TRBJ1-2,NA,NA,CASSISPDSTIGYTF,TGTGCCAGTAGTATCAGTCCGGATAGTACTATCGGCTACACCTTC
15,TRBV28,TRBJ2-3,TRBD1,NA,CASTPARGLRDTQYF,TGTGCCAGCACCCCAGCCAGGGGGCTTAGAGATACGCAGTATTTT
15,TRBV28,TRBJ2-3,TRBD1,NA,CASSHGGTGPDTQYF,TGTGCCAGCAGTCACGGCGGGACAGGGCCAGATACGCAGTATTTT
14,TRBV9,TRBJ2-3,NA,NA,CASSASGPTDTQYF,TGTGCCAGCAGCGCAAGCGGACCCACAGATACGCAGTATTTT
14,TRBV7-8,TRBJ2-1,NA,NA,CASSSVDSSNEQFF,TGTGCCAGCAGCTCAGTCGACAGTAGCAATGAGCAGTTCTTC
16,TRBV15,TRBJ2-7,NA,NA,CATSRDPRGRGYEQYF,TGTGCCACCAGCAGAGATCCCAGGGGAAGGGGCTACGAGCAGTACTTC
10,TRBV20-1,TRBJ2-7,NA,NA,CSAGQLEQYF,TGCAGTGCTGGACAGCTGGAGCAGTACTTC
17,TRBV5-1,TRBJ2-1,TRBD1,NA,CASSWGTGGASYNEQFF,TGCGCCAGCAGCTGGGGGACAGGGGGCGCCTCCTACAATGAGCAGTTCTTC
14,TRBV30,TRBJ1-5,NA,few,CAWSSGNRDQPQHF,TGTGCCTGGAGCTCAGGGAATCGCGATCAGCCCCAGCATTTT
13,TRBV3-1/TRBV3-2,TRBJ2-1,NA,once,CASSQVGVGEQFF,TGTGCCAGCAGCCAAGTCGGAGTCGGGGAGCAGTTCTTC
14,TRBV6-4,TRBJ2-3,NA,NA,CASSEAGHTDTQYF,TGTGCCAGCAGTGAAGCGGGACACACAGATACGCAGTATTTT
14,TRBV27,TRBJ2-3,TRBD2,NA,CASSWGGGTDTQYF,TGTGCCAGCAGTTGGGGCGGGGGGACAGATACGCAGTATTTT
15,TRBV7-2,TRBJ2-5,NA,NA,CASSLQGGSLETQYF,TGTGCCAGCAGCTTACAGGGGGGCTCCCTAGAGACCCAGTACTTC
15,TRBV6-5,TRBJ1-3,NA,NA,CASSPRGVSGNTIYF,TGTGCCAGCAGCCCCAGGGGAGTCAGTGGAAACACCATATATTTT
15,TRBV3-1/TRBV3-2,TRBJ2-1,TRBD2,NA,CASSPLLAGDSEQFF,TGTGCCAGCAGCCCCCTACTAGCGGGAGATAGTGAGCAGTTCTTC
16,TRBV10-3,TRBJ2-1,TRBD2,NA,CAISGPLGGGITEQFF,TGTGCCATCAGTGGACCCTTAGGCGGGGGGATCACTGAGCAGTTCTTC
11,TRBV28,TRBJ1-1,NA,NA,CASSPDTEAFF,TGTGCCAGCAGTCCCGACACTGAAGCTTTCTTT
15,TRBV9,TRBJ1-4,TRBD1,NA,CASSAQGWSTEKLFF,TGTGCCAGCAGCGCACAGGGGTGGTCGACCGAAAAACTGTTTTTT
17,TRBV5-1,TRBJ2-3,TRBD2,NA,CASSLVASGDSTDTQYF,TGCGCCAGCAGCTTGGTGGCTAGCGGGGATAGCACAGATACGCAGTATTTT